Sequencing of this TCR beta chain was carried out in a study of identical twins (dated by TCRdb to 2016 to 2017). Notes on the research overall: To test whether fetal clonotypes persist, this study deep-sequenced TCR alpha and beta repertoires from monozygotic twins, from unrelated adults of various ages, and from cord blood. To rule out contamination, the twin experiments were replicated at different times with different library preparation protocols.

Only healthy Caucasian donors were included. Three pairs of female monozygotic twins, all aged roughly 18 to 29 years, were included in the twin cohort. RNA for TCR libraries was isolated from peripheral blood mononuclear cells. The paper's findings and limits, for the study overall: Because the same donors could not be followed over many years, the conclusions depended on cross-sectional statistical analysis. Recombination models systematically underestimated out-of-frame TCR alpha sharing in monozygotic twins but agreed with sharing between unrelated individuals. The excess sharing between twins in beta out-of-frame sequences was weaker because fewer shared sequences reduced the signal-to-noise ratio. Out-of-frame TCR alpha sequences shared between twins showed an excess of low generation-probability sequences compared with coincidental sharing between unrelated individuals. Fewer insertions were carried by abundant cord blood beta clonotypes, a similar but weaker trend appeared in young adult naive repertoires, and no such trend appeared in memory repertoires. Zero-insertion analyses could be partly confounded by invariant T cells such as MAIT and iNKT, although diverse VJ usage argued against such confounding for most clonotypes.

The method behind the library was 5' RACE. The instrument given in TCRdb is Illumina HiSeq 2000. Template switching introduced a universal primer binding site; the final cDNA contained a unique molecular identifier, enabling accurate counting of TCR cDNA molecules. Specific primers in the conserved constant-segment region were used to synthesize first-strand cDNA for the TCR alpha and beta chains. To control for contamination, every cDNA library carried two barcodes: a SMART-Mk sample barcode plus Illumina barcodes. TruSeq adapter sequences, together with Illumina sample barcodes, were added in two successive PCR steps. Sequencing of the TCR alpha and beta cDNA libraries was done on the Illumina HiSeq platform using custom primers. The source study handled its data this way. MiGEC was used to process raw reads and extract unique molecular identifiers, and MiXCR was used to find CDR3 positions. Recombination models were inferred per individual with the repgenHMM and IGoR tools using an EM algorithm. Shared clonotypes were analyzed with the tcR package in R, and sharing was normalized by the product of cloneset sizes. To study raw recombination free of thymic and clonal selection effects, out-of-frame nonproductive sequences were analyzed. TCRdb trimmed public reads at Q25 via fastp, called clones via MiXCR and kept in-frame beta chains. Every entry covers one CDR3 protein and lists the most common genes and DNA from its rows. TCRdb assigned the V and J calls; the authors' analysis was not used. The sample table holds around 570,000 distinct CDR3 sequences, of which more than 9% were seen once. Approximately 3% of the sample is in the top ten clones.

CDR1 and CDR2 (MNHNS, SASEGT) derive from the germline V gene. Trimming removed 5 bases from V and 7 bases from J, leaving 17 bases between the germline ends. The CDR3 spans 14 residues, from the cysteine through the phenylalanine. The DNA shown is the 42-base CDR3, in frame from base 1. This clonotype turned up a few times. The antigen it recognizes is unknown. No much larger clone exists at a distance of one base, and base qualities are not known. The sample was also linked to a second study, of yellow fever vaccine responses in identical twins. The second study's authors report: The T cell response to vaccination in identical twins was reported by the authors to appear partly convergent and partly personalized. Focusing on identical twins, the study followed the T cell clones that responded to the vaccine, and did so with precision.

The chain employs TRBV6-1 and TRBJ1-1, and perhaps TRBD1 as D gene, on 6 matching bases. The sample taken for sequencing was PBMCs. The TCR sequence derives from a woman aged 18-29 years in good health. CDR3 loop: CASSTIGEGGEAFF. The DNA sequence reads TGTGCCAGCAGTACGATCGGGGAGGGGGGTGAAGCTTTCTTT.